One sample yielded the 25 T cell receptor beta chains listed below, sequenced in a study of early T cells in non-severe SARS-CoV-2 infection. TCRdb passed the 5' RACE reads through MiXCR, listing each CDR3 protein once. This table has 75,000 to 90,000 distinct CDR3 sequences, about 16% appearing once. The sequencing input was whole blood. The receptors were gathered from an adult who was a healthcare worker with PCR-confirmed SARS-CoV-2 infection or an uninfected control (not recorded which).

This clonotype was picked up a small number of times. Its ends do not fully match the called genes, so a read error is possible. The CDR3 sequence is CASSHRGGLFF. In DNA form, the CDR3 reads TGTGCCAGCAGCCACCGAGGGGGGCTGTTTTTT. J is TRBJ2-2 and V is TRBV3-1; a weak D match, TRBD1 (6 bases). Looked up from germline, CDR1 is LGHDT and CDR2 is YNNKEL (reference sequence). The CDR3 is made up of 11 amino acids.

This clonotype was seen a handful of times. This rearrangement joins TRBV12-3 or TRBV12-4 to TRBJ2-1; perhaps D is TRBD1 or TRBD2 (5 bases each). V was shortened by 7 bases and J by 4 bases, with 14 bases between the two germline ends. The CDR3 spans 14 residues. DNA of the CDR3: TGTGCCAGCATCCCGGGACGGATATACAATGAGCAGTTCTTC. It yields the protein CASIPGRIYNEQFF.

This clonotype has more than one count but fewer than ten. The chain carries TRBV28 and TRBJ2-5; weak D call: TRBD2 (5 bases). Trimming took off 5 bases at V and 5 bases at J, with 18 bases between the two ends. CDR1 is MDHEN, CDR2 SYDVKM, per germline. The CDR3 totals 15 residues. CDR3 region: CASSPTQLVAETQYF. Written as DNA, the CDR3 is TGTGCCAGCAGTCCCACCCAACTAGTAGCCGAGACCCAGTACTTC.

This clonotype was recorded a few times. The chain is built from TRBV7-9 and TRBJ2-7; 8 nucleotides line up with TRBD1. CDR3 length: 15 amino acids. V lost 5 bases, J lost 3 bases, and 9 bases stayed unmatched. Germline V gives CDR1 SEHNR, CDR2 FQNEAQ (reference sequence). In nucleotides, the CDR3 is TGTGCCAGCAGCCCCCCTGACAGGGGTGGCTACGAGCAGTACTTC. It codes for CASSPPDRGGYEQYF.

This clonotype was detected only a few times. The chain joins TRBV4-1 to TRBJ2-1; TRBD2 agrees at 13 bases. The V gene's germline CDR1 is MGHRA and CDR2 YSYEKL. The CDR3 sequence is 15 residues long. The V gene end was trimmed by 3 bases and the J gene end by 10 bases; junction bases not matched to a gene: 6. The CDR3 DNA reads TGCGCCAGCAGCCACCCGGGACTAGCGGGACCCGAGCAGTTCTTC. Translating it yields CASSHPGLAGPEQFF.

The rearrangement uses TRBV20-1 and TRBJ1-2; no definite D call. CDR3 length: 13 residues. V lost 3 bases and J lost 3, with 11 bases in between. From germline, CDR1 is DFQATT and CDR2 SNEGSKA (reference sequence). This CDR3 reads CSASPSADYGYTF. CDR3 DNA sequence: TGCAGTGCTAGTCCCTCGGCCGACTATGGCTACACCTTC.

This clonotype was counted only a few times. The chain links TRBV4-1 to TRBJ2-2; D is perhaps TRBD2 (7 bases). Trimming shortened V by 1 base and J by 5 bases, and 20 bases separated the two germline ends. The CDR3 spans 18 residues. Germline CDR1 is MGHRA and CDR2 is YSYEKL. CDR3 amino acids: CASSQVFRGRAVTGELFF. CDR3 in DNA: TGCGCCAGCAGCCAAGTCTTTAGGGGGAGGGCCGTAACCGGGGAGCTGTTTTTT.

This rearrangement joins TRBV7-9 to TRBJ2-1, with 7 nucleotides matching TRBD1. Unmatched junction bases numbered 11, after V lost 5 bases and J lost 4 bases. The CDR3 length is 16 residues. CDR1 and CDR2 from the germline V gene are SEHNR and FQNEAQ (reference sequence). CDR3: CASSGTGTDSYNEQFF. The CDR3 DNA sequence: TGTGCCAGCAGCGGGACCGGGACAGATTCTTACAATGAGCAGTTCTTC.

This clonotype was found many times. The V and J genes are TRBV6-1 and TRBJ2-1; D call uncertain. Germline assignment: CDR1 MNHNS and CDR2 SASEGT. V lost 5 bases to trimming and J lost 4 bases, with 0 bases between them. CDR3 size: 10 residues. The CDR3 reads CASSYNEQFF. The DNA for the CDR3 is TGTGCCAGCAGTTACAATGAGCAGTTCTTC.

This clonotype was counted between two and nine times. V is TRBV28 and J is TRBJ2-7; 10 nucleotides match TRBD1. Germline V gene data show CDR1 as MDHEN and CDR2 as SYDVKM. J gave up 7 bases and V 6 bases, and 9 bases lay outside the gene matches. This CDR3 contains 14 residues. Here the CDR3 DNA reads TGTGCCAGCAGCCGGGACAGGGGATTTCGGGAGCAGTACTTC. It codes for CASSRDRGFREQYF.

This clonotype was recorded at least ten times. The chain carries TRBV29-1 and TRBJ2-1; tentatively, D is TRBD1 (6 bases). Trimming stripped 6 bases from V and 9 bases from J, with 15 bases between. Germline CDR1 is SQVTM and CDR2 is ANQGSEA. The CDR3 has 12 amino acids. CDR3 amino acids: CSVGARTVEQFF. In DNA form, the CDR3 reads TGCAGCGTCGGGGCCCGGACAGTTGAGCAGTTCTTC.

To note about this clonotype: A junction boundary mismatches the germline segment, possibly from a read error. The V call is TRBV28, the J call TRBJ2-2; TRBD1 is a possible D gene (6 bases). The CDR3 is 12 residues long. Looked up from germline, CDR1 is MDHEN and CDR2 is SYDVKM. The CDR3 here is CAGRQGTGELIF. CDR3 bases: TGTGCCGGACGGCAGGGGACCGGGGAGCTGATTTTT.

Many counts were recorded for this clonotype. The V and J genes are TRBV11-2 and TRBJ2-5; D remains ambiguous. Trimming cost V 5 bases and J 4 bases, with 5 bases left between them. Per germline, CDR1 SGHAT and CDR2 FQNNGV. The CDR3 spans 11 residues. The CDR3 DNA sequence: TGTGCCAGCAGCAATGGAGAGACCCAGTACTTC. Its translation is CASSNGETQYF.

J is TRBJ2-7 and V is TRBV5-5; either TRBD1 or TRBD2 may supply D (5 bases each). V lost 2 bases to trimming and J lost 4 bases, with 13 bases between them. Germline lookup yields CDR1 SGHKS and CDR2 YYEKEE (reference sequence). This CDR3 spans 14 amino acids. Here the CDR3 DNA reads TGTGCCAGCAGCTTCTCCAGGGAGTTGTACGAGCAGTACTTC. Translating it yields CASSFSRELYEQYF. The variable domain in full, with the rest retrieved from reference TRBV5-5 and TRBJ2-7, is DAGVTQSPTHLIKTRGQQVTLRCSPISGHKSVSWYQQVLGQGPQFIFQYYEKEERGRGNFPDRFSARQFPNYSSELNVNALLLGDSALYLCASSFSRELYEQYFGPGTRLTVT.

This clonotype was detected only a few times. The chain joins TRBV20-1 to TRBJ2-2; D is unclear. The CDR3 contains 13 residues. Germline lookup yields CDR1 DFQATT and CDR2 SNEGSKA (reference sequence). The V end was cut by 6 bases, the J end by 0 bases, with 8 bases between. The CDR3 loop is CSASRSNTGELFF. CDR3 nucleotides: TGCAGTGCATCCCGGTCGAACACCGGGGAGCTGTTTTTT.

The V call is TRBV6-6, the J call TRBJ1-5, with TRBD1 as a possible D gene (5 bases). CDR1 is MNHNY, CDR2 SVGAGI, per germline (reference sequence). The CDR3 is 16 amino acids. Trimming took off 7 bases at V and 1 base at J, with 17 bases between the two ends. CDR3 sequence reads: CASKKGGGISNQPQHF. The DNA of the CDR3 is TGTGCCAGCAAAAAAGGCGGGGGAATAAGCAATCAGCCCCAGCATTTT.

J is TRBJ1-3 and V is TRBV6-1; D remains ambiguous. This CDR3 is 14 amino acids long. CDR1 is MNHNS and CDR2 is SASEGT in the germline V gene. V was clipped by 5 bases and J by 0 bases, with 8 bases between them. In nucleotides, the CDR3 is TGTGCCAGCAGTCGCGGAAGCTCTGGAAACACCATATATTTT. Translating it yields CASSRGSSGNTIYF.

The sample holds a few counts of this clonotype. This chain connects TRBV4-1 to TRBJ1-1; D not resolved. The CDR3 totals 13 residues. Germline loops: CDR1 MGHRA, CDR2 YSYEKL. Between the trimmed V and J ends, which lost 4 bases and 4 bases, there was a span of 10 bases. The CDR3 sequence: CASSRRTSTEAFF. CDR3 DNA sequence: TGCGCCAGCAGCCGCAGGACGTCCACTGAAGCTTTCTTT.

This chain uses TRBV24-1 with TRBJ2-1; 12 bases fit TRBD2. CDR1 and CDR2 from the germline V gene are KGHDR and SFDVKD. V shed 3 bases, J shed 8 bases, and the junction held 7 bases outside the gene matches. The CDR3 runs 16 residues. The CDR3 here is CATSDVTSGSTYEQFF. CDR3 DNA: TGTGCCACCAGTGATGTGACTAGCGGGAGTACCTATGAGCAGTTCTTC.

This clonotype was seen a few times. The gene calls are TRBV27 and TRBJ2-5; 10 bases fit TRBD1. Germline values: CDR1 MNHEY, CDR2 SMNVEV (reference sequence). The V segment lost 5 bases and the J segment 0 bases; nucleotides outside the gene matches: 6. The CDR3 covers 16 residues. Here the CDR3 DNA reads TGTGCCAGCAGTCCCGACAGGGGGCAGTACCAAGAGACCCAGTACTTC. Protein product: CASSPDRGQYQETQYF.

The chain employs TRBV11-2 and TRBJ1-1; tentatively, D is TRBD1 (5 bases). The CDR3 is 15 residues long. Trimming cost V 3 bases and J 6 bases, with 17 bases left between them. Germline CDR1 is SGHAT and CDR2 is FQNNGV. The CDR3 protein is CASSFWGSSLPEAFF. The CDR3 nucleotides read TGTGCCAGCAGCTTCTGGGGCAGCTCTTTACCTGAAGCTTTCTTT. Variable domain in full (rest from reference TRBV11-2 and TRBJ1-1): EAGVAQSPRYKIIEKRQSVAFWCNPISGHATLYWYQQILGQGPKLLIQFQNNGVVDDSQLPKDRFSAERLKGVDSTLKIQPAKLEDSAVYLCASSFWGSSLPEAFFGQGTRLTVV.

This clonotype was observed at least ten times. The genes are TRBV27 and TRBJ2-1; D unclear. CDR3 length equals 13 residues. V lost 6 bases, J lost 10 bases, and 16 bases lay in between. Looked up from germline, CDR1 is MNHEY and CDR2 is SMNVEV (reference sequence). CDR3 protein: CASSFPPGEEQFF. Written as DNA, the CDR3 is TGTGCCAGCAGCTTCCCCCCTGGAGAAGAGCAGTTCTTC.

This sequence joins TRBV28 and TRBJ1-1; TRBD1 is a possible D gene (5 bases). CDR3 size: 12 residues. Germline CDR1 is MDHEN and CDR2 is SYDVKM. V was shortened by 6 bases and J by 5 bases, with 10 bases between the two germline ends. CDR3 sequence: CASSQGSTEAFF. In DNA, the CDR3 is TGTGCCAGCAGCCAGGGTAGTACTGAAGCTTTCTTT.

This clonotype was seen more than once but under ten times. This chain joins TRBV4-1 and TRBJ2-2; perhaps TRBD1 as D (6 bases). The V end was cut by 0 bases, the J end by 3 bases, with 14 bases between. Germline V gene data show CDR1 as MGHRA and CDR2 as YSYEKL. The CDR3 is 17 amino acids. CDR3 DNA: TGCGCCAGCAGCCAAGATACAGGGTTCACCTACACCGGGGAGCTGTTTTTT. Translated: CASSQDTGFTYTGELFF.

The chain combines TRBV3-1 with TRBJ2-1; no reliable D call. The V end lost 7 bases, the J end lost 0 bases, and 4 bases lay between the germline ends. The germline gives CDR1 LGHDT, CDR2 YNNKEL (reference sequence). The CDR3 covers 12 residues. CDR3 sequence: CASKSSYNEQFF. In DNA, the CDR3 is TGTGCCAGCAAGAGCTCCTACAATGAGCAGTTCTTC.